This T cell receptor (beta chain) was recorded in a study of cytomegalovirus exposure and HLA in healthy donors. Study at large: The Caucasian-associated ancestry cluster held under 90% of more than 350 genotyped donors.

Comments on this clone: Its antigen is not identified.

Amplification used 60 Vbeta primers and 13 Jbeta primers. The assay was immunoSEQ multiplex PCR, and TCRdb's table has in-frame clones only and misses some. The table has over 100,000 clones, 74% seen once. Study results and caveats: Later analysis demonstrated an association between a missense DCLRE1C variant and TCR beta V- and J-gene trimming. In a later analysis, a genetic analysis reported fewer productive-TCR N-insertions in an Asian-associated ancestry cluster than the cohort average. Cytomegalovirus-associated status was assigned to about 160 TCR beta chains.

This CDR3 has 13 residues. The trim removed 5 bases at V and 7 bases at J, leaving 7 bases unmatched. Germline V gives CDR1 MNHEY, CDR2 SVGAGI. The J gene is TRBJ1-1, the V gene TRBV6-5, with 7 bases aligning to TRBD1. Sequenced input: PBMCs. The receptor was isolated from a man younger than 45 in good health and CMV-seropositive. CDR3 in amino acids: CASSRTGVVEAFF. CDR3 nucleotide sequence: TGTGCCAGCAGTCGAACAGGGGTCGTTGAAGCTTTCTTT.